This T cell receptor (beta chain) is drawn from a study of identical twins. TCRdb analysed the 5' RACE reads with MiXCR anew, one entry per CDR3 protein. Among about 660,000 distinct CDR3 sequences, 8.5% to 9.5% were seen once, and the ten largest hold roughly 0.9%. This clonotype has just a few counts. At one of its ends the junction is not consistent with the germline gene, which may arise from a read error. The V gene's germline CDR1 is SGHDT and CDR2 YYEEEE. This CDR3 is built from 11 residues. These data were likewise used in another study, on yellow fever vaccine responses in identical twins.

Specimen: PBMCs. The chain recombines TRBV5-6 with TRBJ2-7, with D unresolved. The source of this sequence is a woman aged 18-29 years in good health. Here the CDR3 DNA reads TGTGCCAGCAGCTTGGCCGGGCCGCCGACCTTC. This translates into CASSLAGPPTF.